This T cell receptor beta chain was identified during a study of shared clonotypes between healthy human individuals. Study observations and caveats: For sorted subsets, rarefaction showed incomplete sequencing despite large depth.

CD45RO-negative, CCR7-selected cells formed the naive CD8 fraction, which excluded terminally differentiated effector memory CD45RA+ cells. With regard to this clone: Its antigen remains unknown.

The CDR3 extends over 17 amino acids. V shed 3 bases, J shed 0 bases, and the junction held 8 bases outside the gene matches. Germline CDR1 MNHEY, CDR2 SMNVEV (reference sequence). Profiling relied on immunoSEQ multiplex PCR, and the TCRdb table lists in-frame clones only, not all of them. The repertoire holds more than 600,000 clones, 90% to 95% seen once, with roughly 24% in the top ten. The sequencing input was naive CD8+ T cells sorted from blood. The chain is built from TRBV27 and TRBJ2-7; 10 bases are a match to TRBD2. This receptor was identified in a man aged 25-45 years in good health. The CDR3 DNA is TGTGCCAGCAGTTTGAGGATTAGCGGGAGGCCCTCCTACGAGCAGTACTTC. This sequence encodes CASSLRISGRPSYEQYF.